This T cell receptor beta chain was documented in a study of blood T cell repertoires in COVID-19. Across the whole study: The United States, Italy and Spain supplied acute and convalescent COVID-19 samples. Sources were T cells, B-cell-depleted T cells, or PBMCs; the material itself was cDNA or gDNA.

V gave up 4 bases and J gave up 2 bases; unmatched junction bases: 4. The germline gives CDR1 SEHNR, CDR2 FQNEAQ (reference sequence). This CDR3 region has 14 residues. TCRdb keeps only in-frame clones here, not all; method: immunoSEQ multiplex PCR. In the table there are more than 85,000 clones, around 86% of which are singletons. The sequence derives from a man aged 50 to 59 with acute or convalescent COVID-19. Sequenced material: peripheral blood. The chain couples TRBV7-9 to TRBJ1-2, with TRBD1 matching over 7 bases. CDR3 DNA: TGTGCCAGCAGCTCCCGGGACAGCAACTATGGCTACACCTTC. Its protein is CASSSRDSNYGYTF.